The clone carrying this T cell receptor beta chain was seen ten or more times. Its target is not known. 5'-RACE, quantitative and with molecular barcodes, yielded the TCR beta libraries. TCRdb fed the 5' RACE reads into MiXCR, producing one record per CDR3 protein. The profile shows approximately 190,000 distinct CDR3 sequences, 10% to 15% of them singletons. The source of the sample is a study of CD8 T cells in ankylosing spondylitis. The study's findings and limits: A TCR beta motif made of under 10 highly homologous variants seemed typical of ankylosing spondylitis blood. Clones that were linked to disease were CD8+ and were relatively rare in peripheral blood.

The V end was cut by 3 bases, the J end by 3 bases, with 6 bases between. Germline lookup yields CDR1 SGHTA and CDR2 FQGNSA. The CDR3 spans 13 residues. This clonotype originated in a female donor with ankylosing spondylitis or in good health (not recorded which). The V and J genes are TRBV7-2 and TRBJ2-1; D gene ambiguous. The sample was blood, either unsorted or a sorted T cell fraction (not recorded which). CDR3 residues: CASSLTRYNEQFF. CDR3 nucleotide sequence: TGTGCCAGCAGCTTGACTCGCTACAATGAGCAGTTCTTC.